Sequencing of this T cell receptor beta chain was carried out in a study of blood T cell repertoires in COVID-19. Study in general: The study drew acute and convalescent COVID-19 samples from the United States, Italy and Spain.

The data were produced by immunoSEQ multiplex PCR, yet TCRdb's version contains in-frame clones alone and is incomplete. The sample holds 110,000 to 150,000 clones, around 80% seen once. V was trimmed by 5 bases and J by 4 bases, leaving 11 bases between them. The CDR3 has 13 residues. Cohorts were determined from participant-reported clinical history. Recovered status applied to Cohort 3 donors who had two consecutive negative PCRs. It also applied to those with clearance or with symptom resolution. This clone was recorded once. This TCR was sampled from a woman between 45 and 60 years old who had recovered from COVID-19. The J gene is TRBJ2-5, the V gene TRBV12-3 or TRBV12-4; D not resolved. Sequencing was carried out using PBMCs or T cells enriched from blood (not recorded which). The CDR3 region has the DNA TGTGCCAGCAGTCACTCAACGGGAGAGACCCAGTACTTC. Protein sequence: CASSHSTGETQYF.